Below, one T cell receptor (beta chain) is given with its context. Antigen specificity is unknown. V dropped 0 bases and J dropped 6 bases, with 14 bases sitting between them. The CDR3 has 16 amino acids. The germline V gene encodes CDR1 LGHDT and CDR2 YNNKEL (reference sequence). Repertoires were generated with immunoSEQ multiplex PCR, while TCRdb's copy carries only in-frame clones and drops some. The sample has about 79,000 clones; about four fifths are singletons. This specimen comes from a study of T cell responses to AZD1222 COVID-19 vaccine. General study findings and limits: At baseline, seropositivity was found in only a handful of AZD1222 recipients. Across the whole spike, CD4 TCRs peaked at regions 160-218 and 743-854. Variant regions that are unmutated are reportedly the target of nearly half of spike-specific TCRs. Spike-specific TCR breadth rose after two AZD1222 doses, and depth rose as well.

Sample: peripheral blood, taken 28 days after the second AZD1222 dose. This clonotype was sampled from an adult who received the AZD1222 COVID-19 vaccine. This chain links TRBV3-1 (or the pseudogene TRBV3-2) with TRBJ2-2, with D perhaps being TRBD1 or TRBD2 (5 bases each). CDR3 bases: TGTGCCAGCAGCCAAGATGGGGGACCAACGTCCGGGGAGCTGTTTTTT. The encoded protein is CASSQDGGPTSGELFF.